This T cell receptor (beta chain) is drawn from a study of shared T cell receptors in the human thymus. Repertoires were generated with immunoSEQ multiplex PCR, while TCRdb's copy carries only in-frame clones and drops some. The repertoire holds roughly 550,000 clones, with 75% to 80% as singletons. The V and J ends lost 4 bases and 1 base respectively, with 17 bases between them. The CDR3 runs to 16 residues. Germline V lookup: CDR1 LGHNA, CDR2 YSLEER. These data were also filed under a second study, of human thymus T cells. In that study: Related research found strongly overlapping thymic repertoires in unrelated individuals.

The TCR originated in a boy in the first two years of life with a congenital heart defect. This chain joins TRBV4-3 and TRBJ2-7; tentative D call: TRBD1 (5 bases). The sequenced sample consisted of thymocytes. The CDR3 spells CASSPSLRRQSYEQYF. The CDR3 DNA follows: TGCGCCAGCAGCCCGTCCCTCCGACGACAGTCCTACGAGCAGTACTTC.